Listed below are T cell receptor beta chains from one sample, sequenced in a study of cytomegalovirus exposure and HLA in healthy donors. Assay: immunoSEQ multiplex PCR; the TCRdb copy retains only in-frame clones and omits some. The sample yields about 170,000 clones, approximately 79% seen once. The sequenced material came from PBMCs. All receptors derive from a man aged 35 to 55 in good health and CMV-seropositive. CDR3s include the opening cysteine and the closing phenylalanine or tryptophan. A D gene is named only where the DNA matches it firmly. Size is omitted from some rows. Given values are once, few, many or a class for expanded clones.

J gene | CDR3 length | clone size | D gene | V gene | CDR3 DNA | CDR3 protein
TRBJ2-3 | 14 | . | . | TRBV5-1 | TGCGCCAGCAGCTTGGAACAGCTCACAGATACGCAGTATTTT | CASSLEQLTDTQYF
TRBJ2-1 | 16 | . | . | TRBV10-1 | TGCGCCAGCAGTGAGACAGGGACTATGTCCTACAATGAGCAGTTCTTC | CASSETGTMSYNEQFF
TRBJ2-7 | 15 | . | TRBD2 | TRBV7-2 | TGTGCCAGCAGCCCGGGACTAGCGTTCTCCTACGAGCAGTACTTC | CASSPGLAFSYEQYF
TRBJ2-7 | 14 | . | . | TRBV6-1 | TGTGCCAGCACCGATACTAGTACTGACTACGAGCAGTACTTC | CASTDTSTDYEQYF
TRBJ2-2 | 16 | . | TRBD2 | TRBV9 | TGTGCCAGCAGCCCCCAGACTAGCTGGGACACCGGGGAGCTGTTTTTT | CASSPQTSWDTGELFF
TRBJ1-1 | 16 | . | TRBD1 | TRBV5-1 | TGCGCCAGCACTCGAGGACAGGGCGTGGGGAACACTGAAGCTTTCTTT | CASTRGQGVGNTEAFF
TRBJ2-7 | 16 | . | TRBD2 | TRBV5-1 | TGCGCCAGCAGCTTGGCGAGATCCGGGACTAGATACGAGCAGTACTTC | CASSLARSGTRYEQYF
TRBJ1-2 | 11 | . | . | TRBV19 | TGTGCCAGTAGCGACAGCTATGGCTACACCTTC | CASSDSYGYTF
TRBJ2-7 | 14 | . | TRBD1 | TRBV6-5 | TGTGCCAGCAGTGAAGGGACAGTACTATACGAGCAGTACTTC | CASSEGTVLYEQYF
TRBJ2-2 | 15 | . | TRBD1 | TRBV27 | TGTGCCAGCAGTTCAACAGGGGGGTCGGTCGGGGAGCTGTTTTTT | CASSSTGGSVGELFF
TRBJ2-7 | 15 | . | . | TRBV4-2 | TGTGCCAGCAGCCGTGGAGTGGAAATTATCTACGAGCAGTACTTC | CASSRGVEIIYEQYF
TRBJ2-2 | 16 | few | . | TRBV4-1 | TGCGCCAGCAGCCAAGCTGGGCTCACCAACACCGGGGAGCTGTTTTTT | CASSQAGLTNTGELFF
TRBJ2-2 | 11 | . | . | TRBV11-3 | TGTGCCAGCAGTTCTACCGGGGAGCTGTTTTTT | CASSSTGELFF
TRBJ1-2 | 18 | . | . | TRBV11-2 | TGTGCCAGCAGCCCCCCCCCTGGATGGAGCCTAAGGAGCTATGGCTACACCTTC | CASSPPPGWSLRSYGYTF
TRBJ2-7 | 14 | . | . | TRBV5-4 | TGTGCCAGCAGCTCTGGACAGCCCACCTACGAGCAGTACTTC | CASSSGQPTYEQYF
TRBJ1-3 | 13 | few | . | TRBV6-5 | TGTGCCAGCAGGAGGACAGATGGAAACACCATATATTTT | CASRRTDGNTIYF
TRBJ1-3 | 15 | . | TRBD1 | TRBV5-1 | TGCGCCAGCAGCTTGGACAGGGGGTTTGGAAACACCATATATTTT | CASSLDRGFGNTIYF
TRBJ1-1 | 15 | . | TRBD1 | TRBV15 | TGTGCCACCAGCAGGGGGCAGGGGGCCGACACTGAAGCTTTCTTT | CATSRGQGADTEAFF
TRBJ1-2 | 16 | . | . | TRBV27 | TGTGCCAGCAGTCCCTCGACAGGCAGAGGGGACTATGGCTACACCTTC | CASSPSTGRGDYGYTF
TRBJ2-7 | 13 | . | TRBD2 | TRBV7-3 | TGTGCCAGCAGCTCACAGGCTCGGGGGGGGCAGTACTTC | CASSSQARGGQYF
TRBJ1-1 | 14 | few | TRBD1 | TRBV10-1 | TGCGCCAGCAGCGAGACAGGGGGGCACACTGAAGCTTTCTTT | CASSETGGHTEAFF
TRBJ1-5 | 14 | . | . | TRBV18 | TGTGCCAGCTCACAGCAAAGCAGCAATCAGCCCCAGCATTTT | CASSQQSSNQPQHF
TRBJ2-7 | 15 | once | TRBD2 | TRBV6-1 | TGTGCCAGCAGGAGTAGCGGGAGGAGAACCTACGAGCAGTACTTC | CASRSSGRRTYEQYF
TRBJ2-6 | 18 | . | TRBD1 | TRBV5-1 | TGCGCCAGCAGCTTGGCCGGACAGGGGCTTTCTGGGGCCAACGTCCTGACTTTC | CASSLAGQGLSGANVLTF
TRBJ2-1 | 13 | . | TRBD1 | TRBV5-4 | TGTGCCAGCAGCCCAGGACAGGACAATGAGCAGTTCTTC | CASSPGQDNEQFF
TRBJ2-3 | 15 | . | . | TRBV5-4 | TGTGCCAGCAGCCCGGACAAGGGCCGTACAGATACGCAGTATTTT | CASSPDKGRTDTQYF
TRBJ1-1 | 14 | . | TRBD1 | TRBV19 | TGTGCCAGTTCTACGGGACAGGGGGCGACTGAAGCTTTCTTT | CASSTGQGATEAFF
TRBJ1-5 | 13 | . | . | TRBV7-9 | TGTGCCAGCAGCTTTGAGGGGGTTCAGCCCCAGCATTTT | CASSFEGVQPQHF
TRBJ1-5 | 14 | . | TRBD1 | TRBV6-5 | TGTGCCAGCAGAGAGGGACAGGAGGTTCAGCCCCAGCATTTT | CASREGQEVQPQHF
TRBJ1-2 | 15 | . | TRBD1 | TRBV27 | TGTGCCAGCAGTCCCGGACAGGGGGCGGCCTATGGCTACACCTTC | CASSPGQGAAYGYTF
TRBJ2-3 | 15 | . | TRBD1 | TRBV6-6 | TGTGCCAGCAGTTATGGACAGGGGATCACAGATACGCAGTATTTT | CASSYGQGITDTQYF
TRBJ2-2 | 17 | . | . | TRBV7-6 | TGTGCCAGCAGCCTCCAACCGAGGGCAGCGAACACCGGGGAGCTGTTTTTT | CASSLQPRAANTGELFF
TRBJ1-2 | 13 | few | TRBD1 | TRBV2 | TGTGCCAGCAGCCTTGGACAGGGTGCGGGCTACACCTTC | CASSLGQGAGYTF
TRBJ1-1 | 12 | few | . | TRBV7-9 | TGTGCCAGCAGCTGGGGGGACACTGAAGCTTTCTTT | CASSWGDTEAFF
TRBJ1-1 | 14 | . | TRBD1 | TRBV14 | TGTGCCAGCAGGGTCCGGACAGGGGCCACTGAAGCTTTCTTT | CASRVRTGATEAFF
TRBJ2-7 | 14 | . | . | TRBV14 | TGTGCCAGCAGCCAAGAGTGGGCAGGTAACGAGCAGTACTTC | CASSQEWAGNEQYF
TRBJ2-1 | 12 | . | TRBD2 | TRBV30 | TGTGCCTGGGCGGGAGGGGGCCGGGGAAGGTTCTTC | CAWAGGGRGRFF
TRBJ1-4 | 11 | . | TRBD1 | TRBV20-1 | TGCAGTGCTTCGACGGGGACAGAGGTGTTTTTT | CSASTGTEVFF
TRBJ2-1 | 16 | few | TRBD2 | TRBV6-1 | TGTGCCAGCAGTGAGAGACTAGCGGGAGTATACAATGAGCAGTTCTTC | CASSERLAGVYNEQFF
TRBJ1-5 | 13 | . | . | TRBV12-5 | TGTGCTAGTGGTACAGATAGCAATCAGCCCCAGCATTTT | CASGTDSNQPQHF
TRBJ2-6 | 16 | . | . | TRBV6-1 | TGTGCCAGCAGTGCTATACAGAACTCTGGGGCCAACGTCCTGACTTTC | CASSAIQNSGANVLTF
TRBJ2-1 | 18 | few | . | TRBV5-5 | TGTGCCAGCAGCTCTGGGGTCGGCGGGGCTACCTCCTACAATGAGCAGTTCTTC | CASSSGVGGATSYNEQFF
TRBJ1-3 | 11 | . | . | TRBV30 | TGTGCCTGCGGGTCTGGAAACACCATATATTTT | CACGSGNTIYF
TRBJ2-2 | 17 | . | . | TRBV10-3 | TGTGCCATCAGTGAGTCTATGGCGGGTACGAACACCGGGGAGCTGTTTTTT | CAISESMAGTNTGELFF